This T cell receptor (beta chain) was identified during a study of cytomegalovirus exposure and HLA in healthy donors. Study results and caveats: 150 to 200 TCR beta chains were listed as cytomegalovirus-associated. Rates of TCR association differed by HLA locus in a later analysis, with DRB1 highest and HLA-C lowest.

PCR primers comprised 60 Vbeta and 13 Jbeta primers. Produced via immunoSEQ multiplex PCR; TCRdb's table is partial and in-frame only. Among 150,000 to 200,000 clones, around 64% were seen once, and the ten largest hold around 2.8%. Remarks on this clone: The antigen remains unidentified.

This receptor was taken from a young woman in good health and CMV-seronegative. Sequenced material: PBMCs.

This CDR3 reads CASSQTGEETQYF. CDR3 sequence (DNA): TGCGCCAGCAGCCAAACAGGGGAAGAGACCCAGTACTTC. V usage is TRBV4-1 and J usage is TRBJ2-5; 7 nucleotides agree with TRBD1. The CDR3 length is 13 residues. V trimming: 2 bases; J trimming: 3 bases; junction bases outside the gene matches: 0. Germline CDR1 reads MGHRA; CDR2 reads YSYEKL.